This is a list of T cell receptor beta chains from one sample in a study of PD-L1 blockade in urothelial cancer. Some clones are missing from TCRdb's copy, which holds only in-frame ones; the method was immunoSEQ multiplex PCR. The sample lists some 40,000 clones, about 89% seen once, with less than 8% in the top ten. Sequenced material: PBMCs, taken around atezolizumab (anti-PD-L1) treatment. These receptor sequences come from a man between 70 and 80 years old with urothelial cancer. Both conserved end residues are part of each CDR3.

j_gene: TRBJ2-7
v_gene: TRBV4-1
CDR3aa: CASSQGWGEKYF

j_gene: TRBJ1-2
v_gene: TRBV9
CDR3aa: CASSALGTGHGYTF

j_gene: TRBJ2-1
v_gene: TRBV7-3
CDR3aa: CASSLTPRSPHNEQFF

j_gene: TRBJ2-7
v_gene: TRBV23-1
CDR3aa: CASSQWQAGPAYEQYF

j_gene: TRBJ2-1
v_gene: TRBV7-7
CDR3aa: CASSASYRGFEQFF

j_gene: TRBJ1-3
v_gene: TRBV7-9
CDR3aa: CASSDTEGNTIYF

j_gene: TRBJ2-2
v_gene: TRBV4-1
CDR3aa: CASSQEGGRESGELFF

j_gene: TRBJ2-3
v_gene: TRBV7-6
CDR3aa: CASSSSQGAWGTDTQYF

j_gene: TRBJ2-1
v_gene: TRBV6-4
CDR3aa: CASSDRTSGPLNEQFF

j_gene: TRBJ2-2
v_gene: TRBV6-4
CDR3aa: CASSLTRTGELFF

j_gene: TRBJ2-3
v_gene: TRBV5-1
CDR3aa: CASSPRIAGGVDTQYF

j_gene: TRBJ2-6
v_gene: TRBV7-3
CDR3aa: CASSLEGAGANVLTF

j_gene: TRBJ1-1
v_gene: TRBV14
CDR3aa: CASSQEKFRAFF

j_gene: TRBJ2-7
v_gene: TRBV9
CDR3aa: CASSVGGELYEQYF

j_gene: TRBJ2-2
v_gene: TRBV18
CDR3aa: CASSQPGQGGTGELFF

j_gene: TRBJ2-1
v_gene: TRBV27
CDR3aa: CASSLHKREGEQFF

j_gene: TRBJ2-5
v_gene: TRBV5-1
CDR3aa: CASSLGQATAETQYF

j_gene: TRBJ2-5
v_gene: TRBV28
CDR3aa: CASSPPGGRRETQYF

j_gene: TRBJ1-5
v_gene: TRBV12-5
CDR3aa: CASGLARDQPQHF

j_gene: TRBJ1-1
v_gene: TRBV19
CDR3aa: CASRSPAMNTEAFF

j_gene: TRBJ2-3
v_gene: TRBV5-1
CDR3aa: CASSLDTASGTPRGTDTQYF

j_gene: TRBJ2-1
v_gene: TRBV2
CDR3aa: CASSELQGAYNEQFF

j_gene: TRBJ2-7
v_gene: TRBV5-6
CDR3aa: CASSLSLAVSNYEQYF

j_gene: TRBJ2-1
v_gene: TRBV2
CDR3aa: CASSEAGGLVEQFF

j_gene: TRBJ2-2
v_gene: TRBV29-1
CDR3aa: CSVGRTSGFTGELFF

j_gene: TRBJ2-7
v_gene: TRBV2
CDR3aa: CASTLGQGFTYEQYF

j_gene: TRBJ1-1
v_gene: TRBV21-1
CDR3aa: CASGDRGRLYTEAFF

j_gene: TRBJ1-4
v_gene: TRBV19
CDR3aa: CASSNYQGATNEKLFF

j_gene: TRBJ2-1
v_gene: TRBV20-1
CDR3aa: CSARDYPEQFF

j_gene: TRBJ2-5
v_gene: TRBV5-1
CDR3aa: CASSGGTSGGETQYF

j_gene: TRBJ2-2
v_gene: TRBV27
CDR3aa: CASSFYRPNTGELFF

j_gene: TRBJ2-2
v_gene: TRBV5-1
CDR3aa: CASSLALTSSAGELFF

j_gene: TRBJ2-1
v_gene: TRBV5-1
CDR3aa: CASSLTSGRNEQFF

j_gene: TRBJ2-3
v_gene: TRBV15
CDR3aa: CATSRGGGSSTDTQYF

j_gene: TRBJ2-7
v_gene: TRBV4-2
CDR3aa: CASSPSERRRGEQYF

j_gene: TRBJ2-3
v_gene: TRBV5-1
CDR3aa: CASSLVGGGVVDTQYF

j_gene: TRBJ2-7
v_gene: TRBV5-1
CDR3aa: CASSLVASGNHPYEQYF

j_gene: TRBJ1-2
v_gene: TRBV27
CDR3aa: CASSTGGGFLNYGYTF

j_gene: TRBJ2-7
v_gene: TRBV18
CDR3aa: CASSLTSGTYEQYF

j_gene: TRBJ2-3
v_gene: TRBV4-1
CDR3aa: CASSHPTRQGALTDTQYF

j_gene: TRBJ2-1
v_gene: TRBV7-6
CDR3aa: CASSLGTDYNEQFF

j_gene: TRBJ2-7
v_gene: TRBV28
CDR3aa: CASSPGTGRYF

j_gene: .
v_gene: TRBV6-1
CDR3aa: CASSEGGQLYEQYF

j_gene: TRBJ1-4
v_gene: TRBV19
CDR3aa: CASSSGPKLFF

j_gene: TRBJ1-1
v_gene: TRBV7-6
CDR3aa: CASSPHEGREAFF

j_gene: TRBJ2-7
v_gene: TRBV7-9
CDR3aa: CASSFDTSATYEQYF

j_gene: TRBJ2-7
v_gene: TRBV28
CDR3aa: CASRGQGYYEQYF

j_gene: TRBJ2-3
v_gene: TRBV7-8
CDR3aa: CASSPMRTSTDTQYF

j_gene: TRBJ2-7
v_gene: TRBV6-6
CDR3aa: CASGQQGLYEQYF

j_gene: TRBJ1-2
v_gene: TRBV5-1
CDR3aa: CASSPGPGSFGYTF

j_gene: TRBJ2-2
v_gene: TRBV7-3
CDR3aa: CASSLTASGWGSGLNTGELFF

j_gene: TRBJ1-5
v_gene: TRBV29-1
CDR3aa: CSVGTSSNQPQHF

j_gene: TRBJ2-1
v_gene: TRBV5-6
CDR3aa: CASSLASSFYNEQFF